This T cell receptor beta chain derives from a study of blood T cell repertoires in COVID-19. Study-level background: Specimens from acute and convalescent COVID-19 originated in the United States, Italy and Spain. PBMCs, B-cell-depleted T cells, or T cells provided the cDNA or gDNA that made up the material.

Original data processing: Scientists estimated how many nucleated cells there were by amplifying reference gene primers. Libraries were prepared by immunoSEQ multiplex PCR; TCRdb keeps only in-frame clonotypes and omits some of them. The V and J calls and the clone size are those of that table, but D and trimming were determined from the DNA. The sample holds hundreds of thousands of clones, roughly nine tenths seen once. CDR3 length: 13 residues. V was clipped by 5 bases and J by 11 bases, with 16 bases between them. Sequenced material: PBMCs or T cells enriched from blood (not recorded which). This TCR came from a woman aged 18-35 years who had recovered from COVID-19. The chain couples TRBV12-3 or TRBV12-4 to TRBJ1-5; D is undetermined. The CDR3: CASSAHYGRTQHF. The CDR3 bases are TGTGCCAGCAGTGCCCACTATGGGAGGACCCAGCATTTT.